This TCR beta chain was identified during a study of PD-1 blockade in classical Hodgkin lymphoma (TCRdb year 2020). Concerning the study at large: Nivolumab dosing was 3 mg/kg intravenously every 2 weeks, continuing until either disease progression or unacceptable toxicity. A peripheral blood immune signature of response to PD-1 blockade in classical Hodgkin lymphoma was defined using TCR beta sequencing and CyTOF. Summary of the overall study and its limitations: The study covered only a single clinical trial cohort, and the causes of the repertoire differences, possibly disease activity or prior therapy, were still not defined. By C4D1, a significant rise was seen in CD4+ TCR diversity but not in CD8+ TCR diversity (p=0.0027 vs p=0.16), and the rise was most apparent among complete responders (p=0.02). Lower diversity was observed in patients in whom nivolumab was started less than 1 year after ASCT, and these patients were excluded from later analyses so that confounding by immune reconstitution would be avoided. Baseline TCR diversity was reported as lower in newly diagnosed patients than in healthy donors, and lower still in relapsed/refractory patients. Trial patients with a complete response had baseline diversity similar to that of newly diagnosed patients, while partial responders and progressors had significantly lower diversity.

The Qiagen DNeasy kit was used to extract genomic DNA both from unsorted PBMCs and from the negatively selected CD4+ and CD8+ fractions. TCR beta CDR3 regions were amplified by immunoSEQ multiplex PCR using primers annealing to V and J segments. A synthetic immune receptor repertoire was used to minimize amplification bias, and remaining bias was computationally removed after sequencing. The published analysis was carried out like this. Custom Python scripts were used to quantify repertoire diversity as the Shannon entropy index. Unsorted, CD4+ and CD8+ repertoires were analyzed separately, except for combined analyses in which CD4+ and CD8+ sequences were merged in silico. A clone was considered expanded if an increase in frequency of at least 2-fold after treatment relative to C1D1 was found, and a pseudocount of 0.5 was applied to clones undetected at baseline. Clones with 0 or 1 copy at C1D1 were classified as singleton clones, and clones with 2 or more copies were classified as non-singleton clones. Clones expanded in unsorted samples were assigned a CD4+, CD8+ or unknown annotation through matching of protein sequences in sorted samples from the same patient. Wilcoxon tests on paired samples were used to test changes in diversity from C1D1 to C4D1. TCRdb holds this immuneACCESS table with in-frame rearrangements only. Some clones are missing; in checked studies, unresolved V genes explain under half, and the rest has no known cause. The V and J calls and clone size are taken from that table; D and trimming were inferred from the DNA. The sample profile shows 100,000 to 130,000 clones; 80% to 90% of them were found once. The top ten constitute 15% to 20% of the sample.

CDR1 is given as GTSNPN and CDR2 as SVGIG, both from the germline V gene (reference sequence). The CDR3 runs 14 residues from the cysteine to the phenylalanine. Kept here is only the CDR3 DNA, which spans 42 bases and is read in frame from base 1. V is cut by 0 bases and J by 8 bases, and the space between the germline ends is 13 bases. Sample time point, as interpreted from the label and publication: cycle 2 day 1 (C2D1) of nivolumab. Relapse after autologous stem cell transplantation had occurred in all trial patients, and cohorts A, B and C were distinguished by prior brentuximab vedotin exposure. The trial cohort included more than 55 patients with relapsed/refractory classical Hodgkin lymphoma, and each patient had a best overall response of complete response, partial response or progressive disease. Trial patients were treated with single-agent nivolumab in the multi-cohort phase II CheckMate 205 trial. An independent review committee assessed best overall response by applying the 2007 International Working Group response criteria. Trial PBMCs were collected immediately before nivolumab initiation (C1D1) and during therapy at cycle 2 day 1 and cycle 4 day 1. Peripheral blood was collected in 8 mL Vacutainer Cell Preparation Tubes, from which PBMCs were isolated by centrifugation and then cryopreserved.

A remark on this clone: What this receptor recognizes is not known. Per-base qualities were not stored, and no clone one base away is much larger.

The origin of this receptor is a human donor with classical Hodgkin lymphoma. Recombination linked TRBV30 to TRBJ1-4; the best D guess is TRBD1, with 6 bases matching. The material sequenced was peripheral blood mononuclear cells (PBMCs), taken before the second cycle of nivolumab. At the DNA level, the sequence is TGTGCCTGGAGTGTACCTGAGGGGGGGGAAAAACTGTTTTTT. The resulting protein is CAWSVPEGGEKLFF.